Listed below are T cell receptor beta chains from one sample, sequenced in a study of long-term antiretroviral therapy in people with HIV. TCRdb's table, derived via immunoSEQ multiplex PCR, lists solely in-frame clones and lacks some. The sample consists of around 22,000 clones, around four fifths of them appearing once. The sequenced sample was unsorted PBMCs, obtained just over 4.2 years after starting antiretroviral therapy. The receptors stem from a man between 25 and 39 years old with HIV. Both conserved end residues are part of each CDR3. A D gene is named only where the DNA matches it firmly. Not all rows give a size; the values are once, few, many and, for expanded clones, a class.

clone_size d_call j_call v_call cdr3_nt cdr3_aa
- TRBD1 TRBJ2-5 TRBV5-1 TGCGCCAGCAGCCAGACAGGGACCCAAGAGACCCAGTACTTC CASSQTGTQETQYF
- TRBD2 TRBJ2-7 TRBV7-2 TGTGCCAGCAGCCCAGGGCTAGCGGCCTACGAGCAGTACTTC CASSPGLAAYEQYF
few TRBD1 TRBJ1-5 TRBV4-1 TGCGCCAGCAGCACGACAGGGTCTCAGCCCCAGCATTTT CASSTTGSQPQHF
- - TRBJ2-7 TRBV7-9 TGTGCCAGCAGCTTAGCCAACTACGAGCAGTACTTC CASSLANYEQYF
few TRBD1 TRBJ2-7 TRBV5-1 TGCGCCAGCAGCTCGTACTACAGGGGTAAGGAGCAGTACTTC CASSSYYRGKEQYF
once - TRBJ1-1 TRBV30 TGTGCCTGGAGTGTTCATGCGGGGGTGAACACTGAAGCTTTCTTT CAWSVHAGVNTEAFF
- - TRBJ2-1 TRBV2 TGTGCCAGCATTGGGTCCGCACAGCGAAGTGTGTTCTTC CASIGSAQRSVFF
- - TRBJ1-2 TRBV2 TGTGCCTCTAAGGGCGGGTCTAACTATGGCTACACCTTC CASKGGSNYGYTF
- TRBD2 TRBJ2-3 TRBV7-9 TGTGCCAGCAGCCTACCTAGCGGGAGAGGTGGAGATACGCAGTATTTT CASSLPSGRGGDTQYF
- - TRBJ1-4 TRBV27 TGTGCCAGCAGAGCCAGGGGAACAACTAATGAAAAACTGTTTTTT CASRARGTTNEKLFF
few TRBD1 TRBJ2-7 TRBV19 TGTGCCAGTACCCCGACAGGGGGCTACGAGCAGTACTTC CASTPTGGYEQYF
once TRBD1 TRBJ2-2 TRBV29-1 TGCAGCGTTTGGACAGGATCGAACACCGGGGAGCTGTTTTTT CSVWTGSNTGELFF
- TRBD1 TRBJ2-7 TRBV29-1 TGCAGCGTTGAACGGGACAGGGGCTACGAGCAGTACTTC CSVERDRGYEQYF
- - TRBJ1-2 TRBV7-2 TGTGCCAGCAGCTCCCCATTGGAGGGCGGCTACACCTTC CASSSPLEGGYTF
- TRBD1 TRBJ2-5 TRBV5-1 TGCGCCAGCAGCCTCGGGGACAGACCAAGGGGGGAGACCCAGTACTTC CASSLGDRPRGETQYF
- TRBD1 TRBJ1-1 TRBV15 TGTGCCACCAGCAATCAGGGGGAGCAAGCTTTCTTT CATSNQGEQAFF
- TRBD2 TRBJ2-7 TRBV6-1 TGTGCCAGCAGTGATTATACTAGCGGAGAGAACGAGCAGTACTTC CASSDYTSGENEQYF
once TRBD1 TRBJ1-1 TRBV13 TGTGCCAGCAGCTTAGCCAGGGGGAGGGGCCGAGGAGCTTTCTTT CASSLARGRGRGAFF
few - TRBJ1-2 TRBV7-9 TGTGCCAGCAGCTTAGAGGAATATGGCTACACCTTC CASSLEEYGYTF
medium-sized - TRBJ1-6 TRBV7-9 TGTGCCAGCAGCCCTACCGACCAGTGGGATTCACCCCTCCACTTT CASSPTDQWDSPLHF
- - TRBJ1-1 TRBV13 TGTGCCAGCACCCGGCGGTCGGGGGGGAACACTGAAGCTTTCTTT CASTRRSGGNTEAFF
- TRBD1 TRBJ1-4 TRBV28 TGTGCCAGCAGCCGGACAGGGCCTCTGCTTAATGAAAAACTGTTTTTT CASSRTGPLLNEKLFF
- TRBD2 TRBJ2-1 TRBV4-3 TGCGCCAGCAGCCACGCCTCGGGAGGGCCGGGTGAGCAGTTCTTC CASSHASGGPGEQFF
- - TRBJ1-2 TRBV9 TGTGCCAGCAGCTACGAACCCAAGGATGGCTACACCTTC CASSYEPKDGYTF
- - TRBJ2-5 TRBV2 TGTGCCAGCAGTCTCAAACAGGGAGGGGAGACCCAGTACTTC CASSLKQGGETQYF
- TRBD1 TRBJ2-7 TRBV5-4 TGTGCCAGCAGCTTGGGGGACAGGTTTAGCTCCTACGAGCAGTACTTC CASSLGDRFSSYEQYF
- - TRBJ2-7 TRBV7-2 TGTGCCAGCAGCTTATGGGAAGAACGCGAGCAGTACTTC CASSLWEEREQYF
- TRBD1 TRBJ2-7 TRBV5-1 TGCGCCAGCAGCTCCGGGACAGATCTCTCCTACGAGCAGTACTTC CASSSGTDLSYEQYF
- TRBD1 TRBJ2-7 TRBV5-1 TGCGCCAGCAGCGGGACAGTCTCCTACGAGCAGTACTTC CASSGTVSYEQYF
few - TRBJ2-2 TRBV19 TGTGCCAGTAGTACAGGGGGGTATCTGTTTTTT CASSTGGYLFF
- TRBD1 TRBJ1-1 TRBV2 TGTGCCAGCAGGGGGGGAGGGGGCTTGAACACTGAAGCTTTCTTT CASRGGGGLNTEAFF
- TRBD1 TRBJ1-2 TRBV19 TGTGCCAGTAAACCTACGGACAGGGGCTATGGCTACACCTTC CASKPTDRGYGYTF
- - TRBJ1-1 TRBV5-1 TGCGCCAGCAGCTTGGTGGAGGGCACTGAAGCTTTCTTT CASSLVEGTEAFF
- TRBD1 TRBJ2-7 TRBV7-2 TGTGCCAGCAGCCTCGCTCGCGCGGGACAGGGTCCCTCCTACGAGCAGTACTTC CASSLARAGQGPSYEQYF
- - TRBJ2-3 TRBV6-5 TGTGCCAGCAGTTACGGGCCAGGGGCCGATCCAGATACGCAGTATTTT CASSYGPGADPDTQYF
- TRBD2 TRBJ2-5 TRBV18 TGTGCCAGCTCACCACTTCTAGCGGGGGAAGAGACCCAGTACTTC CASSPLLAGEETQYF
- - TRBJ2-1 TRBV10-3 TGTGCCATCAGTGAGTCGTCGTCGCGGCACAATGAGCAGTTCTTC CAISESSSRHNEQFF
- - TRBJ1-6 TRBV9 TGTGCCAGCAGCCTGGGTCCAGGCACAGGAAGGCCCCTCCACTTT CASSLGPGTGRPLHF
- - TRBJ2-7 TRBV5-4 TGTGCCAGCAGCTCCGGGACTCGTAGCTCCTACGAGCAGTACTTC CASSSGTRSSYEQYF
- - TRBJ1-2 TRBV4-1 TGCGCCAGCAGCCAAGAAGCTTCAAGCAGGGTTAGCTACACCTTC CASSQEASSRVSYTF
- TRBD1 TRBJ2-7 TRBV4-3 TGCGCCAGCAGCCAAGGGACAGGGTCCGACTCCTACGAGCAGTACTTC CASSQGTGSDSYEQYF
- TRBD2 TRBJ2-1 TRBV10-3 TGTGCCATCAGTGAGTCGGGACTAGCGGGAGTTTCCAATGAGCAGTTCTTC CAISESGLAGVSNEQFF
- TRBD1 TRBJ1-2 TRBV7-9 TGTGCCAGCAGCCCCTCCCCCGGGACAGGAGACTATGGCTACACCTTC CASSPSPGTGDYGYTF
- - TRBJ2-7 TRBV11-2 TGTGCCAGCAGAGAACCATTTCGGGACTCCCGGTCAGAGCAGTACTTC CASREPFRDSRSEQYF
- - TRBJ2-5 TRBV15 TGTGCCACCAGCAGAGGGCAGGGAGAGACCCAGTACTTC CATSRGQGETQYF
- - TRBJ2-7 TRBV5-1 TGCGCCAGCACCGAGACAGAGTCGAGCTACGAGCAGTACTTC CASTETESSYEQYF